The 30 T cell receptor beta chains listed next were all sequenced from one sample in a study of shared clonotypes between healthy human individuals. Generated by immunoSEQ multiplex PCR, the TCRdb table keeps only in-frame clones and is missing some. Among around 510,000 clones listed, 95% to 97% were seen once. Sequencing input: naive CD4+ T cells sorted from blood. The subset is: CD45RA+ positively selected. The receptors shown here come from a woman aged 25 to 39 in good health.

The chain recombines TRBV19 with TRBJ2-2; 8 nucleotides line up with TRBD1. Germline CDR1 is LNHDA and CDR2 is SQIVND (reference sequence). J gave up 6 bases and V 10 bases, and 10 bases lay outside the gene matches. The CDR3 spans 14 residues. CDR3 loop: CATGQGPQAGELFF. As DNA, the CDR3 is TGTGCCACAGGACAGGGCCCCCAGGCCGGGGAGCTGTTTTTT.

As concerns this clone: The junction departs from germline at one end; a sequencing error may be responsible. This chain connects TRBV7-9 to TRBJ1-1; no reliable D call. CDR3 length equals 14 residues. In germline, CDR1 is SEHNR, CDR2 FQNEAQ (reference sequence). The CDR3 nucleotides are TGTGTCAGCAGCTTGATGGGAATGAACACTGAAGCTTTCTTT. Translation gives CVSSLMGMNTEAFF.

V and J are TRBV5-1 and TRBJ2-3; D ambiguous. V was pared by 1 base and J by 1 base, with 4 bases between. CDR1 is SGHRS, CDR2 YFSETQ, per germline. This CDR3 region has 13 residues. For the CDR3, the DNA is TGCGCCAGCAGCTTGTTTGGCACAGATACGCAGTATTTT. Encoded protein: CASSLFGTDTQYF.

This sequence joins TRBV19 and TRBJ2-7; TRBD1 matches at 9 bases. J was trimmed by 4 bases and V by 6 bases; bases with no gene match: 13. CDR1 and CDR2 (germline): LNHDA, SQIVND (reference sequence). The CDR3 covers 16 residues. CDR3 region: CASSIGGGQGYYEQYF. The DNA of the CDR3 is TGTGCCAGTAGCATCGGGGGAGGACAGGGGTATTACGAGCAGTACTTC.

This clone has only one observation. The chain carries TRBV28 and TRBJ1-3, with TRBD1 matching over 11 bases. Germline V CDR1 and CDR2: MDHEN, SYDVKM. The CDR3 contains 18 residues. With 5 bases clipped from V and 4 bases from J, the junction kept 13 bases outside the gene matches. DNA of the CDR3: TGTGCCAGCAGTAGTCCCGGGACAGGGGGGAGGGGAGGAAACACCATATATTTT. This gives the protein CASSSPGTGGRGGNTIYF.

This clone was seen a single time. The chain employs TRBV20-1 and TRBJ2-1, with D maybe TRBD1 (5 bases). The CDR3 consists of 11 residues. Germline CDR1 DFQATT, CDR2 SNEGSKA (reference sequence). The DNA for the CDR3 is TGCAGGGCCTGGGGCGAGAATGAGCAGTTCTTC. It specifies CRAWGENEQFF.

The chain links TRBV19 to TRBJ2-4, with TRBD2 identical over 8 bases. CDR3 size: 16 residues. Trimming took 7 bases from V and 0 from J; bases not matched to a gene: 8. Looked up from germline, CDR1 is LNHDA and CDR2 is SQIVND (reference sequence). CDR3 in DNA: TGTGCCAGTACCATCGCGGGGGGATTAGCCAAAAACATTCAGTACTTC. Protein product: CASTIAGGLAKNIQYF. Drawing the rest from reference TRBV19 and TRBJ2-4, the complete variable domain is DGGITQSPKYLFRKEGQNVTLSCEQNLNHDAMYWYRQDPGQGLRLIYYSQIVNDFQKGDIAEGYSVSREKKESFPLTVTSAQKNPTAFYLCASTIAGGLAKNIQYFGAGTRLSVL.

The chain couples TRBV10-3 to TRBJ2-1; 12 positions match TRBD2. V shed 2 bases, J shed 6 bases, and the junction held 5 bases outside the gene matches. Germline assignment: CDR1 ENHRY and CDR2 SYGVKD. The CDR3 consists of 16 residues. CDR3 loop: CAISEGLAGRLNEQFF. CDR3 bases: TGTGCCATCAGTGAGGGACTAGCGGGACGACTCAATGAGCAGTTCTTC.

The gene calls are TRBV12-2 and TRBJ2-2; the table calls TRBD2, which could not be checked here. TRBV12-2 is noted as a pseudogene. The CDR3 sequence is 19 residues long. CDR3 protein: CASRLHPGAGVGYTGELFF. In DNA form, the CDR3 reads TGTGCAAGTCGCTTACACCCCGGAGCGGGAGTGGGATACACCGGGGAGCTGTTTTTT.

On this clone: The same CDR3 can be traced to other DNA sequences in this sample. The chain couples TRBV7-9 to TRBJ2-2; D is perhaps TRBD1 (6 bases). This CDR3 spans 15 amino acids. The germline V gene encodes CDR1 SEHNR and CDR2 FQNEAQ (reference sequence). Trimming took 4 bases from V and 1 from J, leaving 10 bases between them. Here the CDR3 reads CASSSGTQNTGELFF. The CDR3 DNA reads TGTGCCAGCAGCTCCGGGACACAGAACACCGGGGAGCTGTTTTTT.

This chain uses TRBV10-3 with TRBJ1-1, with 8 bases that match TRBD1. The CDR3 is made up of 16 amino acids. Germline V CDR1 and CDR2: ENHRY, SYGVKD. V gave up 0 bases and J gave up 3 bases; unmatched junction bases: 6. DNA for the CDR3: TGTGCCATCAGTGAGTCGCCCCGGACAGGGTACACTGAAGCTTTCTTT. The encoded protein is CAISESPRTGYTEAFF.

Here the CDR3 DNA reads TGTGCCTGGAGTGTTAGCCCGCTGGGCACTGAAGCTTTCTTT. Protein: CAWSVSPLGTEAFF. The chain couples TRBV30 to TRBJ1-1; D is ambiguous. Trimming left V 0 bases short and J 4 bases short, with 12 bases between. CDR3 length: 14 amino acids. Germline values: CDR1 GTSNPN, CDR2 SVGIG (reference sequence).

The chain uses TRBV2 and TRBJ2-1; D gene ambiguous. The CDR3 length is 13 residues. V dropped 7 bases and J dropped 4 bases, with 11 bases sitting between them. Looked up from germline, CDR1 is SNHLY and CDR2 is FYNNEI. The CDR3 nucleotides read TGTGCCAGCAAGAGCGATAATTACAATGAGCAGTTCTTC. Amino acid sequence: CASKSDNYNEQFF.

This chain uses TRBV6-5 with TRBJ1-1; D uncertain. There are 13 residues in the CDR3. V lost 0 bases, J lost 8 bases, and 10 bases lay in between. The germline V gene encodes CDR1 MNHEY and CDR2 SVGAGI. Written as DNA, the CDR3 is TGTGCCAGCAGTTACTCCCAGACCAGCGAAGCTTTCTTT. Protein: CASSYSQTSEAFF.

This chain joins TRBV28 and TRBJ1-2, with TRBD1 as a possible D gene (6 bases). The CDR3 totals 14 residues. Germline CDR1 and CDR2: MDHEN and SYDVKM. V was trimmed by 7 bases and J by 4 bases, leaving 16 bases between them. CDR3 sequence reads: CASTAQTGVYGYTF. The CDR3 DNA reads TGTGCCAGCACCGCACAGACAGGAGTCTATGGCTACACCTTC.

The chain joins TRBV7-6 to TRBJ1-1; possibly TRBD1 for D (6 bases). Trimming left V 5 bases short and J 1 base short, with 11 bases between. CDR3 size: 14 residues. Germline lookup yields CDR1 SGHVS and CDR2 FNYEAQ. The CDR3 loop is CASSPRDKNTEAFF. CDR3 coding DNA: TGTGCCAGCAGCCCAAGGGACAAGAACACTGAAGCTTTCTTT.

In this sample, this clone turned up once. The chain joins TRBV27 to TRBJ1-1; tentatively, D is TRBD1 (6 bases). V was shortened by 8 bases and J by 0 bases, with 10 bases between the two germline ends. Germline loops: CDR1 MNHEY, CDR2 SMNVEV (reference sequence). The CDR3 spans 13 residues. The CDR3: CASGDRLNTEAFF. The CDR3, as DNA: TGTGCCAGCGGAGACAGGTTGAACACTGAAGCTTTCTTT.

V is TRBV10-3 and J is TRBJ1-1; 8 nucleotides line up with TRBD1. From germline, CDR1 is ENHRY and CDR2 SYGVKD. This CDR3 contains 15 residues. The J segment lost 1 base and the V segment lost 2 bases, leaving 3 bases of the junction unmatched. The CDR3 region is CAISERGQGNTEAFF. DNA for the CDR3: TGTGCCATCAGTGAGCGAGGACAGGGGAACACTGAAGCTTTCTTT.

This chain connects TRBV2 to TRBJ1-1; no firm D call. There are 13 residues in the CDR3. Germline values: CDR1 SNHLY, CDR2 FYNNEI. V lost 8 bases, J lost 1 base, and 11 bases lay in between. The DNA of the CDR3 is TGTGCCAGCTTGGGTTCCGGGAACACTGAAGCTTTCTTT. Protein: CASLGSGNTEAFF.

The J gene is TRBJ1-1, the V gene TRBV5-1; D gene ambiguous. CDR1 SGHRS and CDR2 YFSETQ come from the germline V gene. V was shortened by 4 bases and J by 3 bases, with 16 bases between the two germline ends. The CDR3 covers 15 residues. CDR3 region: CASSAARAGDTEAFF. The CDR3 nucleotides read TGCGCCAGCAGCGCCGCCCGGGCAGGCGACACTGAAGCTTTCTTT.

The chain carries TRBV6-5 and TRBJ1-5, with D hard to call. The CDR3 length is 13 residues. Germline assignment: CDR1 MNHEY and CDR2 SVGAGI. The V end lost 3 bases, the J end lost 2 bases, and 5 bases lay between the germline ends. The CDR3 reads CASSYVGNQPQHF. The CDR3 DNA is TGTGCCAGCAGTTATGTGGGCAATCAGCCCCAGCATTTT.

This rearrangement joins TRBV25-1 to TRBJ2-1; TRBD1 is a possible D gene (5 bases). The length of the CDR3 is 14 residues. Per the germline V gene, CDR1 is MGHDK and CDR2 is SYGVNS. V was cut by 0 bases and J by 7 bases, with 10 bases left in between. The CDR3 reads CASSEYQGWNEQFF. Written as DNA, the CDR3 is TGTGCCAGCAGTGAATATCAGGGTTGGAATGAGCAGTTCTTC.

A remark on this clone: Lacking the conserved final phenylalanine or tryptophan, this CDR3 likely reflects a read error. V usage is TRBV19 and J usage is TRBJ2-7; 9 bases line up with TRBD2. The V segment lost 3 bases and the J segment 7 bases; nucleotides outside the gene matches: 4. CDR1 LNHDA and CDR2 SQIVND come from the germline V gene (reference sequence). The CDR3 extends over 13 amino acids. CDR3 protein: CASSMGLAGEQYL. The CDR3 coding sequence is TGTGCCAGTAGTATGGGACTAGCAGGTGAGCAGTACCTC.

The chain links TRBV5-6 to TRBJ2-2, with 8 bases aligning to TRBD1. Germline lookup yields CDR1 SGHDT and CDR2 YYEEEE. The CDR3 covers 15 residues. The J segment lost 3 bases and the V segment lost 2 bases, leaving 3 bases of the junction unmatched. CDR3 nucleotide sequence: TGTGCCAGCAGCTTCAGGGGGCTCGACACCGGGGAGCTGTTTTTT. Residues: CASSFRGLDTGELFF. Supplemented by reference TRBV5-6 and TRBJ2-2, the full variable domain reads DAGVTQSPTHLIKTRGQQVTLRCSPKSGHDTVSWYQQALGQGPQFIFQYYEEEERQRGNFPDRFSGHQFPNYSSELNVNALLLGDSALYLCASSFRGLDTGELFFGEGSRLTVL.

The CDR3, as DNA: TGTGCCAGCAGTGAGCGAGGGAGGGCCTACGAGCAGTACTTC. Its protein product is CASSERGRAYEQYF. The chain recombines TRBV25-1 with TRBJ2-7; 7 nucleotides agree with TRBD2. Germline-derived CDR1 and CDR2 are MGHDK and SYGVNS. CDR3 length: 14 amino acids. V lost 3 bases, J lost 2 bases, and 4 bases stayed unmatched.

This rearrangement joins TRBV10-3 to TRBJ2-3; D is unresolved. V dropped 2 bases and J dropped 0 bases, with 6 bases sitting between them. From germline, CDR1 is ENHRY and CDR2 SYGVKD. The CDR3 totals 14 residues. The CDR3 nucleotides are TGTGCCATCAGTGAGCCCTCGAGCACAGATACGCAGTATTTT. It is translated as CAISEPSSTDTQYF.

The V gene is TRBV28, the J gene TRBJ2-7, with 11 bases lining up with TRBD2. Germline V gene lookup returns CDR1 MDHEN and CDR2 SYDVKM. The CDR3 extends over 15 amino acids. Trimming removed 7 bases from V and 2 bases from J; junction bases left unmatched: 7. The CDR3 protein is CASTLTSGSTYEQYF. DNA of the CDR3: TGTGCCAGCACTCTAACTAGCGGGAGTACCTACGAGCAGTACTTC.

The chain couples TRBV14 to TRBJ2-2, with 7 bases identical to TRBD1. V was clipped by 5 bases and J by 1 base; unmatched bases: 7. Germline-derived CDR1 and CDR2 are SGHDN and FVKESK. The CDR3 extends over 16 amino acids. As DNA, the CDR3 is TGTGCCAGCAGCGGTCGACAGGGATGGAACACCGGGGAGCTGTTTTTT. Translating it yields CASSGRQGWNTGELFF.

This chain connects TRBV7-6 to TRBJ2-7; TRBD2 matches at 12 bases. This CDR3 has 22 residues. Per the germline V gene, CDR1 is SGHVS and CDR2 is FNYEAQ. Trimming took 5 bases from V and 0 from J; bases not matched to a gene: 23. The CDR3: CASSPPLALAGGNWGSSYEQYF. CDR3 DNA sequence: TGTGCCAGCAGCCCCCCTTTGGCACTAGCGGGAGGAAATTGGGGTAGCTCCTACGAGCAGTACTTC.

The V gene is TRBV29-1, the J gene TRBJ1-2; 8 nucleotides match TRBD1. The CDR3 runs 16 residues. The V segment lost 2 bases and the J segment 6 bases; nucleotides outside the gene matches: 14. Germline values: CDR1 SQVTM, CDR2 ANQGSEA. CDR3 sequence (DNA): TGCAGCGTTGAATCAGGTTTCCAGGGGGCTCGTCATGGCTACACCTTC. The encoded protein is CSVESGFQGARHGYTF.